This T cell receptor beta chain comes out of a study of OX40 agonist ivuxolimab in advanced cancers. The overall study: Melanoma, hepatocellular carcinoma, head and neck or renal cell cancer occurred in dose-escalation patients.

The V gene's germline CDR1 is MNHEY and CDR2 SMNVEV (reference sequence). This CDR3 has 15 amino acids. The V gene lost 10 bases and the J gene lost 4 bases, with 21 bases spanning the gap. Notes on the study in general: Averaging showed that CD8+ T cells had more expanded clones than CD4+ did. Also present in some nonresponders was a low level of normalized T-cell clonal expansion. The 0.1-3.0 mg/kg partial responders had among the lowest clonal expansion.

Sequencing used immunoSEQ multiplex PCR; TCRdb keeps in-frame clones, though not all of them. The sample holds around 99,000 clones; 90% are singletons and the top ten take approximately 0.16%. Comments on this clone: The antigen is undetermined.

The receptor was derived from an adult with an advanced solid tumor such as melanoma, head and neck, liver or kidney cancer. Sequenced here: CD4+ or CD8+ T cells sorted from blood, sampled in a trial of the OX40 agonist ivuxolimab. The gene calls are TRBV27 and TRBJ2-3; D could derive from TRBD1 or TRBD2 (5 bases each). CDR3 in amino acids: CATAAWGSGADTQYF. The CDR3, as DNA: TGTGCCACCGCAGCTTGGGGGAGCGGAGCAGATACGCAGTATTTT.